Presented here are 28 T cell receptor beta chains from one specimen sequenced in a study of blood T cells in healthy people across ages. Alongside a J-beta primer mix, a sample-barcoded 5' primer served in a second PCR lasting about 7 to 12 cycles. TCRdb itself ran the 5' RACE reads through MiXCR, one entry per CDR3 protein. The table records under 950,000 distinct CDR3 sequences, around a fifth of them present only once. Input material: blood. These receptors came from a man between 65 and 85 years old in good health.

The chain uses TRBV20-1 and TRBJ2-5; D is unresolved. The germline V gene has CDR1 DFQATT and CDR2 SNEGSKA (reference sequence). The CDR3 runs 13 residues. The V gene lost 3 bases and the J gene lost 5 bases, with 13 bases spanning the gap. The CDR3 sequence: CSARDNWRETQYF. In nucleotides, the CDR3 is TGCAGTGCTAGGGATAATTGGCGGGAGACCCAGTACTTC.

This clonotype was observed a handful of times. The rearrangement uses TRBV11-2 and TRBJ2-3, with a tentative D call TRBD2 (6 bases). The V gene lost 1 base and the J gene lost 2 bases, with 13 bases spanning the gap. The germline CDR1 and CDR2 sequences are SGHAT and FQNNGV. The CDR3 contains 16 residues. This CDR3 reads CASSLGLGVSTDTQYF. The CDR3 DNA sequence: TGTGCCAGCAGCTTAGGACTAGGGGTGTCCACAGATACGCAGTATTTT.

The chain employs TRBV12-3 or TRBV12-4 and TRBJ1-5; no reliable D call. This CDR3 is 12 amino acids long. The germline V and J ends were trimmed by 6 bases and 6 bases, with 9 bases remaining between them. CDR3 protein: CASRMVGQPQHF. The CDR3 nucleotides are TGTGCCAGCAGAATGGTCGGTCAGCCCCAGCATTTT.

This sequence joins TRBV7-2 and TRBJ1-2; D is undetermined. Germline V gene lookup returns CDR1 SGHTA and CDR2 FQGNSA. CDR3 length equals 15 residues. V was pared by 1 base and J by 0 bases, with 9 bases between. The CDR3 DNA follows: TGTGCCAGCAGCTTAGAACTTCTAGCTAACTATGGCTACACCTTC. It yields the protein CASSLELLANYGYTF.

The CDR3 DNA reads as TGCAGGGCTGAGCAGACGAACACTGAAGCTTTCTTT. Amino acid sequence: CRAEQTNTEAFF. The chain carries TRBV29-1 and TRBJ1-1; D is undetermined. The CDR3 is 12 amino acids. Germline CDR1 SQVTM, CDR2 ANQGSEA.

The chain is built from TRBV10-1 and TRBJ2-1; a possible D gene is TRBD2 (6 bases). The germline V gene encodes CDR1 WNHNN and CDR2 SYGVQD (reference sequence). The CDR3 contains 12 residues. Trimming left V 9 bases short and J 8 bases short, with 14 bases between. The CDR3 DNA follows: TGCGCCAGTGGGGAGGCGGTCGATGAGCAGTTCTTC. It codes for CASGEAVDEQFF.

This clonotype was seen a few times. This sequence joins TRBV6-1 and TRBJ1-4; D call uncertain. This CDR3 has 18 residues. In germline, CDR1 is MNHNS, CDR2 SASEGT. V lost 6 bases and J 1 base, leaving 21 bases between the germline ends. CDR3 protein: CASSPLGPRVKTNEKLFF. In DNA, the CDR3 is TGTGCCAGCAGCCCCCTAGGGCCAAGAGTAAAAACTAATGAAAAACTGTTTTTT.

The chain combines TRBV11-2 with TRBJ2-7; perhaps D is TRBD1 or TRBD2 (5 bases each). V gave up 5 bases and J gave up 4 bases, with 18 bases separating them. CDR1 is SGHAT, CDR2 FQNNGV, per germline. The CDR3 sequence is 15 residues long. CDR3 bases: TGTGCCAGCAGCGAGGGGTTAGGGCTGCCGTACGAGCAGTACTTC. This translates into CASSEGLGLPYEQYF.

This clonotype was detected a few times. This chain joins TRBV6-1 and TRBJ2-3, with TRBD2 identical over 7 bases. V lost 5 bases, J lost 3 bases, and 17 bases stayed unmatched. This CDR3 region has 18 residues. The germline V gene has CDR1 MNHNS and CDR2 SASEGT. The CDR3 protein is CASSLGAVAGERTDTQYF. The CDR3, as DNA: TGTGCCAGCAGTCTAGGGGCGGTGGCGGGAGAGAGGACAGATACGCAGTATTTT.

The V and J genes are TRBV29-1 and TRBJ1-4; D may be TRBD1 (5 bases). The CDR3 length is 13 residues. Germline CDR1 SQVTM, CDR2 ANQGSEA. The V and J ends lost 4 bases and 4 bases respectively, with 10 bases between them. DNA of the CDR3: TGCAGCGTTGTAACAGGACTTAATGAAAAACTGTTTTTT. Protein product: CSVVTGLNEKLFF.

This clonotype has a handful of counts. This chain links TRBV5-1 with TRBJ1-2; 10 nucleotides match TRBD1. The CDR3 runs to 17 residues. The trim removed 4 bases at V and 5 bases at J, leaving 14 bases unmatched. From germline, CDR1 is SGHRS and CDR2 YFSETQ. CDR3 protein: CASSPEGQGQLGYGYTF. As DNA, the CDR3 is TGCGCCAGCAGCCCGGAGGGACAGGGGCAGCTAGGGTATGGCTACACCTTC.

The CDR3 is CASSQESGRGTVNIYEQFF. The CDR3 bases are TGCGCCAGCAGCCAAGAGTCCGGGCGGGGGACGGTTAATATATATGAGCAGTTCTTC. The V and J genes are TRBV4-3 and TRBJ2-1; TRBD2 matches 7 bases. Germline CDR1 and CDR2: LGHNA and YSLEER. Trimming took 0 bases from V and 8 from J; bases not matched to a gene: 19. The CDR3 runs to 19 residues.

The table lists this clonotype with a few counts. CDR3 protein: CASSLWGGLRGDTQYF. The CDR3 nucleotides are TGTGCCAGCAGCCTTTGGGGGGGCCTAAGAGGTGATACGCAGTATTTT. The genes are TRBV7-2 and TRBJ2-3; the D gene is possibly TRBD2 (7 bases). The V gene lost 5 bases and the J gene lost 6 bases, with 21 bases spanning the gap. The CDR3 consists of 16 residues. Germline CDR1 and CDR2: SGHTA and FQGNSA.

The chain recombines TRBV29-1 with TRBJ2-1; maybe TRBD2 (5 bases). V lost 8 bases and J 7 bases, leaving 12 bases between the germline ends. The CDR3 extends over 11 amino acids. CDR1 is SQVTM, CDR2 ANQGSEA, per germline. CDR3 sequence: CSPRVQNEQFF. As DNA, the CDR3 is TGCAGCCCGAGGGTACAAAATGAGCAGTTCTTC.

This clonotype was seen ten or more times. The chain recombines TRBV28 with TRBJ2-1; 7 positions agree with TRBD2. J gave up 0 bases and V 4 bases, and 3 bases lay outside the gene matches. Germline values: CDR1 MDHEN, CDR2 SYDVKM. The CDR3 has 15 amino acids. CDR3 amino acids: CASSSGGSSYNEQFF. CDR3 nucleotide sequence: TGTGCCAGCAGTTCTGGCGGGAGCTCCTACAATGAGCAGTTCTTC.

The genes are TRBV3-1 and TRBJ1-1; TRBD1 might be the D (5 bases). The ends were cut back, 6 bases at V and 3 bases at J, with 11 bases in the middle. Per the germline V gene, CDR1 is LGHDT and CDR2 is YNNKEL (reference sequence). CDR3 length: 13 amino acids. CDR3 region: CASRPQGYTEAFF. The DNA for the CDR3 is TGTGCCAGCAGACCGCAGGGCTACACTGAAGCTTTCTTT.

The CDR3 spells CASGYRVTTEAFF. The CDR3 region has the DNA TGTGCCAGCGGATACAGGGTTACCACTGAAGCTTTCTTT. The chain couples TRBV7-8 to TRBJ1-1; tentatively, D is TRBD1 (6 bases). Germline CDR1 reads SGHVS; CDR2 reads FQNEAQ. V was pared by 8 bases and J by 4 bases, with 14 bases between. The CDR3 extends over 13 amino acids.

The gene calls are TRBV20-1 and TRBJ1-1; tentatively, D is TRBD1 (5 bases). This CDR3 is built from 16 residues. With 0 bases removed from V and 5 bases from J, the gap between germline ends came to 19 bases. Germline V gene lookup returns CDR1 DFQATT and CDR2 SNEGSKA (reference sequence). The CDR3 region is CSARDRDFNRGTEAFF. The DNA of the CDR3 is TGCAGTGCTAGAGACAGGGACTTCAACCGCGGGACTGAAGCTTTCTTT.

The CDR3 nucleotides are TGCAGTGTTCCGACAGGGGCGTTTGGAAATGAGCAGTTCTTC. Amino acid sequence: CSVPTGAFGNEQFF. V and J are TRBV20-1 and TRBJ2-1, with TRBD1 matching 8 bases. This CDR3 has 14 residues. Germline values: CDR1 DFQATT, CDR2 SNEGSKA (reference sequence). V lost 7 bases and J lost 7; bases outside the gene matches: 12.

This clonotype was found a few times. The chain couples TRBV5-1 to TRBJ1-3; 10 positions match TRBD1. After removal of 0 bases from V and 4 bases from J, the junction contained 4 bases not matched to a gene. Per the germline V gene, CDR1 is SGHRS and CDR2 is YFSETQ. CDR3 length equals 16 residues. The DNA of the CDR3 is TGCGCCAGCAGCTTGGCTGGACAGGGGGTCGGAAACACCATATATTTT. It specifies CASSLAGQGVGNTIYF.

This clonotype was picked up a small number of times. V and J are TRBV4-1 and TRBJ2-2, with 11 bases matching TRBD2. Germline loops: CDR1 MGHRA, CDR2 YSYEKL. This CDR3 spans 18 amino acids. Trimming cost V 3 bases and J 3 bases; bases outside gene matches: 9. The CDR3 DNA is TGCGCCAGCAGCCATGCACCGGGACTAGCGGACTACACCGGGGAGCTGTTTTTT. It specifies CASSHAPGLADYTGELFF.

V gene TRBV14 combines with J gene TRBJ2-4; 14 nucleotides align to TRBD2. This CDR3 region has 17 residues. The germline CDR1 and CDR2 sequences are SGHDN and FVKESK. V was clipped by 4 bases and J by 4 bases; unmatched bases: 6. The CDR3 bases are TGTGCCAGCAGCCCACTGACTAGCGGGGGGGCAAAAAACATTCAGTACTTC. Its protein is CASSPLTSGGAKNIQYF.

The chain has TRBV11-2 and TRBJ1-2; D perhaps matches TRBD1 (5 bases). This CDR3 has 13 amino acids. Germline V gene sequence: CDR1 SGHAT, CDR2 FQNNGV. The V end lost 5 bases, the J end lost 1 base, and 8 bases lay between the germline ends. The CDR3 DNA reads TGTGCCAGCAGCGCCGACAGTAACTATGGCTACACCTTC. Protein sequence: CASSADSNYGYTF.

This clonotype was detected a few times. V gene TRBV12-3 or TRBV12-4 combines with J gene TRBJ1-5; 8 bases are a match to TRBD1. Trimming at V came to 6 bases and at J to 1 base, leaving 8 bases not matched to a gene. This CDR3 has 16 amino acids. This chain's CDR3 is CASSNQGAPSNQPQHF. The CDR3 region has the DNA TGTGCCAGCAGCAATCAGGGGGCGCCGAGCAATCAGCCCCAGCATTTT.

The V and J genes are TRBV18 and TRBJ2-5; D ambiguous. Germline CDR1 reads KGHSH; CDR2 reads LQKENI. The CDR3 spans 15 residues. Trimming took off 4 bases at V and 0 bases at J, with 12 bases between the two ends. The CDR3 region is CASSRQIVDQETQYF. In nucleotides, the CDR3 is TGTGCCAGCTCACGCCAAATTGTGGACCAAGAGACCCAGTACTTC. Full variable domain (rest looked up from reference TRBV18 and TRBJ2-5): NAGVMQNPRHLVRRRGQEARLRCSPMKGHSHVYWYRQLPEEGLKFMVYLQKENIIDESGMPKERFSAEFPKEGPSILRIQQVVRGDSAAYFCASSRQIVDQETQYFGPGTRLLVL.

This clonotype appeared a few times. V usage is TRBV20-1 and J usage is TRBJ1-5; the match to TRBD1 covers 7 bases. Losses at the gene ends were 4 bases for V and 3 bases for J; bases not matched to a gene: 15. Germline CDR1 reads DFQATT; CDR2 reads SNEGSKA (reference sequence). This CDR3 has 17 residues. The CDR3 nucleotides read TGCAGTGCTATCACAGGGGCCCAACCCCTACACAATCAGCCCCAGCATTTT. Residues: CSAITGAQPLHNQPQHF.

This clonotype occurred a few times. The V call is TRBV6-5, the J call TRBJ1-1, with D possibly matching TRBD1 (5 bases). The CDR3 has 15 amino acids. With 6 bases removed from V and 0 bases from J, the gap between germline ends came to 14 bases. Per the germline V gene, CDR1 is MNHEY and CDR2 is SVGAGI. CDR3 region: CASSPYDSMNTEAFF. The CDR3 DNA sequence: TGTGCCAGCAGCCCCTACGACAGCATGAACACTGAAGCTTTCTTT.

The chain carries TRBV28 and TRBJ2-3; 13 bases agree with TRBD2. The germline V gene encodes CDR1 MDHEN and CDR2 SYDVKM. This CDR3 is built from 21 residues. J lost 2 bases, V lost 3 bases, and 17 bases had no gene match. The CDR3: CASSFYTRGLAGASDTDTQYF. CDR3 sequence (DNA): TGTGCCAGCAGTTTTTATACCCGAGGACTAGCGGGAGCCTCGGACACAGATACGCAGTATTTT.